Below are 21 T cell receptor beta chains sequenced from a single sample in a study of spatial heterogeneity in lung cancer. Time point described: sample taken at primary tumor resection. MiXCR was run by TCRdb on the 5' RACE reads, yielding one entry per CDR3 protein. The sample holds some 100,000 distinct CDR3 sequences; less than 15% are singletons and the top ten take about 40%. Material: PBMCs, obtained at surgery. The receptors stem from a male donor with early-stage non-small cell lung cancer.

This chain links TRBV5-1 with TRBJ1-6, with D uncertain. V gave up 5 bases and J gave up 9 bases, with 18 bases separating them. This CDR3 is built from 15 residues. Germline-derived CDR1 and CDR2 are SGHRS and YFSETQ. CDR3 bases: TGCGCCAGCAGTTACGAATCTTCCAGAGGTTCACCCCTCCACTTT. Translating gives CASSYESSRGSPLHF.

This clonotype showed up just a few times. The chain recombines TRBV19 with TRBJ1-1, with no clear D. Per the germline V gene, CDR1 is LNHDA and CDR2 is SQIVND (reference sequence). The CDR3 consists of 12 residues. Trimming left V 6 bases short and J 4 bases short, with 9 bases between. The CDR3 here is CASSNLGTEAFF. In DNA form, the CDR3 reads TGTGCCAGTAGCAACCTGGGCACTGAAGCTTTCTTT. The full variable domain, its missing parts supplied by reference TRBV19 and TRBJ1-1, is DGGITQSPKYLFRKEGQNVTLSCEQNLNHDAMYWYRQDPGQGLRLIYYSQIVNDFQKGDIAEGYSVSREKKESFPLTVTSAQKNPTAFYLCASSNLGTEAFFGQGTRLTVV.

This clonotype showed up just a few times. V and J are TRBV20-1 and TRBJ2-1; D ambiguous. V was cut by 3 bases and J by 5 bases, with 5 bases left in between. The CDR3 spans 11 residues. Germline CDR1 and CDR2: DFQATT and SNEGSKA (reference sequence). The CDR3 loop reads CSARDHNEQFF. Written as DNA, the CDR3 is TGCAGTGCTAGGGACCACAATGAGCAGTTCTTC.

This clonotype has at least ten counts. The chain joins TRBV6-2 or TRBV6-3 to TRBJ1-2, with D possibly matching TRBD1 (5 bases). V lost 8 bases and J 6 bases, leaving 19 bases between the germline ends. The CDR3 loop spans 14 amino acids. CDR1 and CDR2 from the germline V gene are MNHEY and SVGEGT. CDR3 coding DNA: TGTGCCAGCGGAACGGGCAGGGCCGTTAATGGCTACACCTTC. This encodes CASGTGRAVNGYTF.

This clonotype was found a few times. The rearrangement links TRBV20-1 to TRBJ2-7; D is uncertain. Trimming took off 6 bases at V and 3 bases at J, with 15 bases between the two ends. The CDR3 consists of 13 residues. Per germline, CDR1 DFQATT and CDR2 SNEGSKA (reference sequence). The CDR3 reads CSASHRAYYEQYF. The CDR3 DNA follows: TGCAGTGCCTCCCACCGGGCCTACTACGAGCAGTACTTC.

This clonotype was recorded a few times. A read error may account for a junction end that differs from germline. CDR3 sequence reads: CASSRRPDPTDTQYF. The CDR3 DNA follows: TGTGCTAGCAGCAGACGGCCAGATCCCACAGATACGCAGTATTTT. The chain is built from TRBV7-7 and TRBJ2-3; D not resolved. Looked up from germline, CDR1 is SSHAT and CDR2 is FNYEAQ (reference sequence). The CDR3 is 15 amino acids.

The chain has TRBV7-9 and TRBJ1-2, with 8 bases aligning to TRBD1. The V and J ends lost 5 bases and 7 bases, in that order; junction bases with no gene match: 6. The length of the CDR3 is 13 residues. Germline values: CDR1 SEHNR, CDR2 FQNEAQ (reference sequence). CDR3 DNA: TGTGCCAGCAGCCCGGACAGGGTGCTTGGCTACACCTTC. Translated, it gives CASSPDRVLGYTF.

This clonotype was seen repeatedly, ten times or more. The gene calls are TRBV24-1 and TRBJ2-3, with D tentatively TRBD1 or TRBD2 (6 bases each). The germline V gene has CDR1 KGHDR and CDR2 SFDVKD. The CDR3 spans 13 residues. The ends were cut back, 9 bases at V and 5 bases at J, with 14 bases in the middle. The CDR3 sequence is CATGLGGQDTQYF. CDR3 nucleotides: TGTGCCACCGGACTGGGGGGCCAAGATACGCAGTATTTT.

In DNA, the CDR3 is TGTGCCAGCAGCGCTAAGCTGGGCTACGAGCAGTACTTC. Its protein is CASSAKLGYEQYF. The chain employs TRBV7-9 and TRBJ2-7; D gene ambiguous. Germline CDR1 and CDR2: SEHNR and FQNEAQ (reference sequence). This CDR3 region has 13 residues. V was trimmed by 5 bases and J by 3 bases, leaving 11 bases between them.

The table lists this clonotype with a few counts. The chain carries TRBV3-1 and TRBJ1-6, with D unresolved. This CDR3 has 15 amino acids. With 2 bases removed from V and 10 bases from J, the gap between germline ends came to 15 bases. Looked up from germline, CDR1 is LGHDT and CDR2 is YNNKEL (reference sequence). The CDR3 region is CASSQFLETRSPLHF. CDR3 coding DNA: TGTGCCAGCAGCCAATTCCTCGAGACAAGGTCACCCCTCCACTTT. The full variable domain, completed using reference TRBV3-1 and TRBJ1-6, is DTAVSQTPKYLVTQMGNDKSIKCEQNLGHDTMYWYKQDSKKFLKIMFSYNNKELIINETVPNRFSPKSPDKAHLNLHINSLELGDSAVYFCASSQFLETRSPLHFGNGTRLTVT.

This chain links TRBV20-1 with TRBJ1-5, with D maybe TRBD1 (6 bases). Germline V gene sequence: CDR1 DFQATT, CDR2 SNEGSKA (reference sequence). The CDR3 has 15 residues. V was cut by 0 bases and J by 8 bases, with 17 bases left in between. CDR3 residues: CSARDSPGGRKPQHF. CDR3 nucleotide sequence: TGCAGTGCTAGAGATTCCCCGGGGGGCAGGAAGCCCCAGCATTTT.

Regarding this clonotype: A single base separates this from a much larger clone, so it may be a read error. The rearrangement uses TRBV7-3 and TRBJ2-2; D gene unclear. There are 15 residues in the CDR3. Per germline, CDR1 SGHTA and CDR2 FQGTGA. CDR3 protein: CVSSLGVANTGELFF. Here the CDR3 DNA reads TGTGTCAGCAGCCTGGGCGTGGCAAACACCGGGGAGCTGTTTTTT. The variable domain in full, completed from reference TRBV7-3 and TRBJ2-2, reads GAGVSQTPSNKVTEKGKYVELRCDPISGHTALYWYRQSLGQGPEFLIYFQGTGAADDSGLPNDRFFAVRPEGSVSTLKIQRTERGDSAVYLCVSSLGVANTGELFFGEGSRLTVL.

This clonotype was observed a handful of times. CDR3 region: CASSFEGNTEAFF. CDR3 sequence (DNA): TGTGCCAGCAGCTTTGAGGGGAACACTGAAGCTTTCTTT. The J gene is TRBJ1-1, the V gene TRBV7-9, with no clear D. This CDR3 spans 13 amino acids. Germline V gene lookup returns CDR1 SEHNR and CDR2 FQNEAQ (reference sequence). With 3 bases removed from V and 1 base from J, the gap between germline ends came to 6 bases. The whole variable domain, remainder taken from reference TRBV7-9 and TRBJ1-1, is DTGVSQNPRHKITKRGQNVTFRCDPISEHNRLYWYRQTLGQGPEFLTYFQNEAQLEKSRLLSDRFSAERPKGSFSTLEIQRTEQGDSAMYLCASSFEGNTEAFFGQGTRLTVV.

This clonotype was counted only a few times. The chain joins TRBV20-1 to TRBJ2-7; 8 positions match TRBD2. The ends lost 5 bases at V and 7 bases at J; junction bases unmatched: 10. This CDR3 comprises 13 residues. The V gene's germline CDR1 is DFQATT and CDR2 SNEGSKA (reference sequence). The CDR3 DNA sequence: TGCAGTGCTCCCCAAACTAGCGGACTAGAGCAGTACTTC. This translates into CSAPQTSGLEQYF.

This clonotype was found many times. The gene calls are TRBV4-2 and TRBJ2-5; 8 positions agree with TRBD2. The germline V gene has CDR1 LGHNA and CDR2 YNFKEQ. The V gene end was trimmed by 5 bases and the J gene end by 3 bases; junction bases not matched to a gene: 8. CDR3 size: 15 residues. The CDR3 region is CASSEGTSLEETQYF. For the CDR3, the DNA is TGTGCCAGCAGCGAAGGGACTAGTTTAGAAGAGACCCAGTACTTC.

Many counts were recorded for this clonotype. CDR3 coding DNA: TGTGCCACCGCAAGCGGGGCCACCTACAATGAGCAGTTCTTC. Translated: CATASGATYNEQFF. The chain has TRBV28 and TRBJ2-1; 7 nucleotides match TRBD2. The V gene's germline CDR1 is MDHEN and CDR2 SYDVKM. This CDR3 contains 14 residues. V was pared by 10 bases and J by 2 bases, with 8 bases of the junction left unmatched.

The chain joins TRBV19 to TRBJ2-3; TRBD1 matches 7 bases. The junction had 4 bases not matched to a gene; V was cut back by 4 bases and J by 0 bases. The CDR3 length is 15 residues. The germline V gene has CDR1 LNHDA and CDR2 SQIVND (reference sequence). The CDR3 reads CASSKGQLSTDTQYF. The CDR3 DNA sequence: TGTGCCAGTAGTAAGGGACAGTTGAGCACAGATACGCAGTATTTT.

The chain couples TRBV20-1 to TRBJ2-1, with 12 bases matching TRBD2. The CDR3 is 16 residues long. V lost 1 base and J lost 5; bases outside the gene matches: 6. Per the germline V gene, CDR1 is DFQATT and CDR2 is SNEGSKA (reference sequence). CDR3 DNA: TGCAGTGCTAGAGGTCTAGCGGGGGGGCCGGACAATGAGCAGTTCTTC. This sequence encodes CSARGLAGGPDNEQFF.

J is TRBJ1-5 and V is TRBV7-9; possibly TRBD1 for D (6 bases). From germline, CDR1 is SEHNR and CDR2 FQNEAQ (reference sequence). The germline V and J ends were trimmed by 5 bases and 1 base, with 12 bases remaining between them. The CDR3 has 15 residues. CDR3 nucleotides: TGTGCCAGCAGCCTGGACAGCGAGAGCAATCAGCCCCAGCATTTT. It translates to CASSLDSESNQPQHF.

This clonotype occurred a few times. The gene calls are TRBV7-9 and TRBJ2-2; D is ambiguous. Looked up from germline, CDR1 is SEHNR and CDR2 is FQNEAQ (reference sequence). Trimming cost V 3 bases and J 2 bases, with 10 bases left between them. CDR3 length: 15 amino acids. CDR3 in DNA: TGTGCCAGCAGCTTGGCAGGAATCAACACCGGGGAGCTGTTTTTT. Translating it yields CASSLAGINTGELFF. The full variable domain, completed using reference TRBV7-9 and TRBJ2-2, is DTGVSQNPRHKITKRGQNVTFRCDPISEHNRLYWYRQTLGQGPEFLTYFQNEAQLEKSRLLSDRFSAERPKGSFSTLEIQRTEQGDSAMYLCASSLAGINTGELFFGEGSRLTVL.

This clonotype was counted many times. In nucleotides, the CDR3 is TGCAGTGCCCGGCAGGGGGCGAGGAACATTCAGTACTTC. Its protein product is CSARQGARNIQYF. This chain connects TRBV20-1 to TRBJ2-4; 8 bases match TRBD1. The CDR3 loop spans 13 amino acids. CDR1 and CDR2 from the germline V gene are DFQATT and SNEGSKA (reference sequence). The V and J ends lost 6 bases and 7 bases, in that order; junction bases with no gene match: 8.